This TCR beta chain was sequenced in a study of cytomegalovirus exposure and HLA in healthy donors. General study findings and limits: The listing of 150 to 200 TCR beta chains classed them as cytomegalovirus-associated. Based on reports, TCR beta sequences accurately predicted HLA-A and HLA-B alleles for most subjects. Some V segments could not be told apart, so they were left out, TRBV6-2 and TRBV6-3 among them.

V was clipped by 3 bases and J by 4 bases; unmatched bases: 6. Germline V lookup: CDR1 GTSNPN, CDR2 SVGIG (reference sequence). The CDR3 sequence is 14 residues long. 60 Vbeta and 13 Jbeta primers were used in PCR. Sequencing was performed with immunoSEQ multiplex PCR; in TCRdb, only in-frame clones are kept and a portion is missing. The sample shows some 180,000 clones, 80% to 90% of them seen only once. To note about this clone: Its antigen is not known.

The J gene is TRBJ1-2, the V gene TRBV30; 9 bases are shared with TRBD1. The TCR sequence derives from a middle-aged man in good health and CMV-seropositive. The sample consisted of PBMCs. CDR3 sequence reads: CAWRGQGPFYGYTF. The CDR3 nucleotides are TGTGCCTGGAGGGGACAGGGCCCCTTCTATGGCTACACCTTC.